The 5 T cell receptor beta chains below come from one sample, sequenced in a study of OX40 agonist ivuxolimab in advanced cancers. Libraries were prepared by immunoSEQ multiplex PCR; TCRdb keeps only in-frame clonotypes and omits some of them. The sample has tens of thousands of clones, approximately 80% seen once. This sample comprised CD4+ or CD8+ T cells sorted from blood, obtained in a trial of the OX40 agonist ivuxolimab. The source of these receptors is an adult with an advanced solid tumor such as melanoma, head and neck, liver or kidney cancer.

This clone was detected once. The V and J genes are TRBV19 and TRBJ1-1; possibly TRBD1 for D (5 bases). Germline V gene sequence: CDR1 LNHDA, CDR2 SQIVND (reference sequence). Deletions cut 3 bases from V and 6 bases from J, with 17 bases between. The CDR3 covers 15 residues. The CDR3 loop reads CASSMTIQGNAEAFF. The DNA of the CDR3 is TGTGCCAGTAGTATGACTATCCAGGGAAACGCTGAAGCTTTCTTT.

The J gene is TRBJ1-2, the V gene TRBV6-5, with TRBD1 matching over 10 bases. The germline V gene has CDR1 MNHEY and CDR2 SVGAGI. Trimming cost V 4 bases and J 1 base; bases outside gene matches: 6. The CDR3 is 16 residues long. This chain's CDR3 is CASSSWGTGDNYGYTF. CDR3 DNA sequence: TGTGCCAGCAGTTCATGGGGGACAGGGGATAACTATGGCTACACCTTC.

J is TRBJ1-1 and V is TRBV6-6, with 7 bases matching TRBD1. Trimming took 6 bases from V and 1 from J; bases not matched to a gene: 5. This CDR3 region has 14 residues. Germline lookup yields CDR1 MNHNY and CDR2 SVGAGI (reference sequence). CDR3: CASSMDRSNTEAFF. The CDR3 DNA follows: TGTGCCAGCAGCATGGACAGGTCGAACACTGAAGCTTTCTTT.

The chain combines TRBV10-1 with TRBJ1-1, with D perhaps matching TRBD1 (5 bases). CDR3 length: 14 amino acids. V was clipped by 5 bases and J by 2 bases, with 12 bases between them. Germline CDR1 reads WNHNN; CDR2 reads SYGVQD (reference sequence). CDR3 sequence reads: CASSFQGANTEAFF. The CDR3 nucleotides read TGCGCCAGCAGTTTCCAGGGAGCCAACACTGAAGCTTTCTTT.

The V call is TRBV5-1, the J call TRBJ2-1, with TRBD2 identical over 9 bases. The V gene's germline CDR1 is SGHRS and CDR2 YFSETQ. Germline trimming cut 4 bases from V and 9 bases from J; bases unmatched to any gene: 14. The CDR3 is 16 amino acids. DNA for the CDR3: TGCGCCAGCAGCCCCGGGACGGCGGGACTAGCCGGTGAGCAGTTCTTC. Residues: CASSPGTAGLAGEQFF.